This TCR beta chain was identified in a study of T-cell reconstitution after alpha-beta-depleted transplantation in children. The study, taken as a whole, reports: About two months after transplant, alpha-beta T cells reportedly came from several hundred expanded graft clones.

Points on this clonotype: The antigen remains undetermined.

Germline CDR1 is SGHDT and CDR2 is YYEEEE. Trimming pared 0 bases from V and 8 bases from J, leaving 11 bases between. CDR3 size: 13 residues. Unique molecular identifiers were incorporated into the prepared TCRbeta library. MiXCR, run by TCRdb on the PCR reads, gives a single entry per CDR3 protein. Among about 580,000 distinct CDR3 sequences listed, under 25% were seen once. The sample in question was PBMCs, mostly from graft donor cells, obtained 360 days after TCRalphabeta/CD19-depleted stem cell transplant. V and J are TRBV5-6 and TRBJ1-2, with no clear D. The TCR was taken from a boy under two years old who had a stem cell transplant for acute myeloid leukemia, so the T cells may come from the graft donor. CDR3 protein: CASSLEPGPGYTF. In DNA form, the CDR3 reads TGTGCCAGCAGCTTGGAACCGGGCCCGGGCTACACCTTC.